This T cell receptor (beta chain) was sequenced for a study of blood T cell repertoires in COVID-19 (TCRdb year 2020). The study in broad terms: Collaborator samples came from the United States, Italy and Spain and covered acute and convalescent phases of COVID-19. The prospective study material was composed of cDNA or gDNA derived from T cells, B-cell-depleted T cells, or PBMCs. Subjects who had been exposed to COVID-19, were actively infected with it, or had recovered from it provided the deeply sampled blood TCRbeta repertoires that made up the dataset. The repertoires were released in a freely available public database meant as a resource for research on the immune response to SARS-CoV-2. Samples were obtained from the ongoing ImmuneRACE study (first 160 participants) and from 1,254 subjects provided by 6 global collaborators. The sample metadata nearly always contained a de-identified subject ID, COVID-19 status, age in years and sex. Where available, HLA class I and class II types were obtained from metadata supplied by the sample provider rather than from assay-based typing.

TCRbeta CDR3 regions were amplified from genomic DNA by means of the immunoSEQ Assay, a bias-controlled multiplex PCR. Concerning the study's data processing: Within the assay, amplification of reference gene primers was used to estimate how many nucleated cells each sample contained. To quantify the absolute abundance of each unique TCRbeta CDR3 rearrangement, sequence reads were collapsed and filtered. For each sample, productive Simpson clonality was calculated as the square root of Simpson's diversity index over productive rearrangements. This is the immuneACCESS table as TCRdb keeps it, with only in-frame sequences that have V and J called. A part of the clones is gone; compared with another copy, unresolved V genes explain less than half, and the rest is unexplained. V and J calls and clone size are given by that table; D and trimming were obtained from the DNA. This sample lists about 240,000 clones; around 83% were detected once. 1.9% of the sample belongs to the ten largest clones.

General study outcomes and caveats: How much clinical and demographic metadata was included differed by source and by participant, and the metadata was provided uncurated.

Another Seattle source contributed samples from volunteer blood donors who had recovered from COVID-19. The collaborating institutions used their own protocols to collect whole blood in K2EDTA tubes. For TCRbeta analysis, collaborators shipped samples as frozen whole blood, isolated PBMCs, or DNA extracted from either of those sample types. Details on this clone: Which antigen it targets is not known. No base quality information exists; no much larger clone differs at one position.

At the junction V is shortened by 1 base and J by 5 bases; bases outside the gene matches: 2. From its cysteine to its phenylalanine, the CDR3 spans 16 amino acids. Here the CDR3 DNA is all that survives: 48 bases in frame from base 1. CDR1 is given as SGHVS and CDR2 as FNYEAQ, both from the germline V gene. Source material: peripheral blood. The sequence came from a man in his thirties or forties who had recovered from COVID-19. The rearranged segments are TRBV7-6 and TRBJ2-1; 13 central bases correspond to TRBD2. The CDR3 protein is CASSLGTSGGHNEQFF. The nucleotide sequence reads as follows: TGTGCCAGCAGCTTAGGGACTAGCGGGGGACACAATGAGCAGTTCTTC.